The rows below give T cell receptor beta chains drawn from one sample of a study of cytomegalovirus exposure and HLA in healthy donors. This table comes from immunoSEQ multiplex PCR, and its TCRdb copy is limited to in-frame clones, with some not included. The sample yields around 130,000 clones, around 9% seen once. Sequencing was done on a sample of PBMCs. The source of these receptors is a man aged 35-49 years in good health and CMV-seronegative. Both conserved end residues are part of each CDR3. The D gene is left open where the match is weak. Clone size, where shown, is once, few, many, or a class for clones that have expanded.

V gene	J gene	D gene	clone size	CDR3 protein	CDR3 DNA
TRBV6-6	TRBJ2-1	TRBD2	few	CASTGLAQEQFF	TGTGCCAGCACAGGACTAGCGCAGGAGCAGTTCTTC
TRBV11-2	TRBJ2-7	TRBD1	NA	CASSLDRGNYEQYF	TGTGCCAGCAGCTTAGACAGGGGGAACTACGAGCAGTACTTC
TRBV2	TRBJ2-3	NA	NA	CASRAVANTDTQYF	TGTGCCAGCAGGGCCGTAGCGAACACAGATACGCAGTATTTT
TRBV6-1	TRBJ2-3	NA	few	CASRLSGDTQYF	TGTGCCAGCAGGTTATCAGGAGATACGCAGTATTTT
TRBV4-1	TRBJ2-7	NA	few	CASSQEAGPYEQYF	TGCGCCAGCAGCCAAGAGGCGGGACCCTACGAGCAGTACTTC
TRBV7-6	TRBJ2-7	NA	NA	CASSLFGRGAEQYF	TGTGCCAGCAGCTTATTTGGGAGGGGGGCCGAGCAGTACTTC
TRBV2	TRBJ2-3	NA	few	CASSEDIVDTQYF	TGTGCCAGCAGTGAAGATATCGTAGATACGCAGTATTTT
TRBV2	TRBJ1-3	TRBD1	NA	CASRLQGAVNTIYF	TGTGCCAGCAGGTTACAGGGGGCGGTTAACACCATATATTTT
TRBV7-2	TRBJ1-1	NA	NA	CASSLQNTEAFF	TGTGCCAGCAGCTTACAGAACACTGAAGCTTTCTTT
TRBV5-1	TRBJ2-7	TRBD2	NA	CASSLASGGNEQYF	TGCGCCAGCAGCTTGGCCAGCGGGGGGAACGAGCAGTACTTC
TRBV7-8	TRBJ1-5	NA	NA	CASSLDGRDNQPQHF	TGTGCCAGCAGCTTAGATGGCAGGGACAATCAGCCCCAGCATTTT
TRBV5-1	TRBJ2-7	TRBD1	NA	CASSPGTGNSYEQYF	TGCGCCAGCAGCCCCGGGACAGGGAACTCCTACGAGCAGTACTTC
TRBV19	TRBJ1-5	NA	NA	CASSIDGAGKDQPQHF	TGTGCCAGTAGTATAGATGGAGCAGGGAAGGATCAGCCCCAGCATTTT
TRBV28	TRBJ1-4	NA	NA	CASSTNRVTNEKLFF	TGTGCCAGCAGTACCAACAGGGTAACTAATGAAAAACTGTTTTTT
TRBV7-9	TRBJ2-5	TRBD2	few	CASSPGLAGVETQYF	TGTGCCAGCAGCCCGGGACTAGCGGGGGTAGAGACCCAGTACTTC
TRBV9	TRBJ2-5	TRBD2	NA	CASSVGATSAAGETQYF	TGTGCCAGCAGCGTAGGAGCTACTAGCGCCGCGGGGGAGACCCAGTACTTC